Sequencing of this T cell receptor (beta chain) was carried out in a study of T-cell memory formation after mild COVID-19. Study results and limitations: SARS-CoV-2 specificity of second-wave clones peaking day 37 was unconfirmed.

This clonotype was counted only a few times. The antigen is unknown. Each CDR3 protein is one row after TCRdb ran MiXCR on the 5' RACE reads. There are fewer than 350,000 distinct CDR3 sequences in the sample; approximately 8.4% occur only once, and 20% to 25% lies in the top ten. In germline, CDR1 is SNHLY, CDR2 FYNNEI. Deletions cut 8 bases from V and 4 bases from J, with 12 bases between. This CDR3 spans 13 amino acids. The TCR sequence derives from a young man who had mild COVID-19 (a few samples of this study predate the infection). Cell type and time point are not known. This sequence joins TRBV2 and TRBJ1-5; D gene unclear. The sequencing input was PBMCs or a T cell subset sorted from them (not recorded which). The CDR3 spells CASAAYQNQPQHF. In DNA, the CDR3 is TGTGCCAGCGCAGCGTACCAAAATCAGCCCCAGCATTTT.